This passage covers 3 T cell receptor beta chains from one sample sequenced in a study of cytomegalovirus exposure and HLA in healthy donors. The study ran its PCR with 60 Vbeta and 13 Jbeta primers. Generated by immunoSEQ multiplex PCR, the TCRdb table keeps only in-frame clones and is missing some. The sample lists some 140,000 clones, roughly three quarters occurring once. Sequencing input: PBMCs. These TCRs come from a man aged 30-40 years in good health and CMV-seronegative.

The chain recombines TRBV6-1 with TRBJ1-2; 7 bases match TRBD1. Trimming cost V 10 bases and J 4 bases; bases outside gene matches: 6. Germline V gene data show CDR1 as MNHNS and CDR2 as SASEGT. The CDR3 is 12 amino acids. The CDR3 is CATVTGSYGYTF. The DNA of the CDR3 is TGTGCCACCGTGACAGGGAGCTATGGCTACACCTTC.

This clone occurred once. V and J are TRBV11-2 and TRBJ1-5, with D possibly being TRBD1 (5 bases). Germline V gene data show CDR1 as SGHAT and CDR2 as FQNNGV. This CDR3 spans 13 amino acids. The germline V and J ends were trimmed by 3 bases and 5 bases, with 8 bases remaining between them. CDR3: CASSFTGDQPQHF. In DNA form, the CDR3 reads TGTGCCAGCAGCTTTACGGGGGATCAGCCCCAGCATTTT.

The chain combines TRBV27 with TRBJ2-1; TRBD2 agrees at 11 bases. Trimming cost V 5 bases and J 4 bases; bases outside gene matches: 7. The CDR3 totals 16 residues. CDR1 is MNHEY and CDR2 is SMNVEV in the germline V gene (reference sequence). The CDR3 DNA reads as TGTGCCAGCAGTCCCCAGACTAGCGGGATATACAATGAGCAGTTCTTC. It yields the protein CASSPQTSGIYNEQFF.